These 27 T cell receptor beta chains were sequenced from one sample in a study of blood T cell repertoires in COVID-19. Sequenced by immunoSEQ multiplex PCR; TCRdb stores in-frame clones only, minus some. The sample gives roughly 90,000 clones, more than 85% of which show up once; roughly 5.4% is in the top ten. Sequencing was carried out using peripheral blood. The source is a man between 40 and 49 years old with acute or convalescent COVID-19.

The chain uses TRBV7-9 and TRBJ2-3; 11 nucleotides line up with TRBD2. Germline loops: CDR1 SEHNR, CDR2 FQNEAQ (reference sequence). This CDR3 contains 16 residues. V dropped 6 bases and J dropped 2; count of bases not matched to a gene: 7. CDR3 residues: CASSSGLAEITDTQYF. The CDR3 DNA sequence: TGTGCCAGCAGTTCGGGACTAGCGGAAATCACAGATACGCAGTATTTT.

The CDR3 DNA is TGTGCCAGTAACCGGGACAGGAGTAACTATGGCTACACCTTC. This encodes CASNRDRSNYGYTF. This chain links TRBV19 with TRBJ1-2; 8 nucleotides align to TRBD1. J gave up 1 base and V 7 bases, and 5 bases lay outside the gene matches. The V gene's germline CDR1 is LNHDA and CDR2 SQIVND (reference sequence). This CDR3 spans 14 amino acids.

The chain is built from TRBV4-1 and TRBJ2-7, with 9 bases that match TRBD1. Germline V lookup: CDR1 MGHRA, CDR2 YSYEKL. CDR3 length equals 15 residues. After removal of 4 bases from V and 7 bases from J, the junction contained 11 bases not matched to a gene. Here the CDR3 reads CASSRGGTGTEEQYF. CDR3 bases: TGCGCCAGCAGCCGCGGCGGGACAGGGACGGAAGAGCAGTACTTC.

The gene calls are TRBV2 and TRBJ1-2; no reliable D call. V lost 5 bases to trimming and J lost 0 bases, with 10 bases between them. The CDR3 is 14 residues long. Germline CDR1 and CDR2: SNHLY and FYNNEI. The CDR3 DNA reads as TGTGCCAGCAGTCCGTTCTCAGCTAACTATGGCTACACCTTC. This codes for CASSPFSANYGYTF. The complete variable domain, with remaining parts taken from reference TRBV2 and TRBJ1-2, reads EPEVTQTPSHQVTQMGQEVILRCVPISNHLYFYWYRQILGQKVEFLVSFYNNEISEKSEIFDDQFSVERPDGSNFTLKIRSTKLEDSAMYFCASSPFSANYGYTFGSGTRLTVV.

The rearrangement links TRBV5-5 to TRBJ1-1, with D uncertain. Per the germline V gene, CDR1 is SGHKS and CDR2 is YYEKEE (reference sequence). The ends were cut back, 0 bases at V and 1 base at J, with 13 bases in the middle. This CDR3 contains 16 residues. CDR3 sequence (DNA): TGTGCCAGCAGCTTGGCCGTAACAGTCGGGAACACTGAAGCTTTCTTT. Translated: CASSLAVTVGNTEAFF.

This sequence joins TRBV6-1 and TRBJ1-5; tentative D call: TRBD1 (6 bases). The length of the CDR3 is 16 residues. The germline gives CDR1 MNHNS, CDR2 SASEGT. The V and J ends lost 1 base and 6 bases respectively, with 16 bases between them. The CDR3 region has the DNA TGTGCCAGCAGTGAAGGACAGGTCTTCAGGGTTCAGCCCCAGCATTTT. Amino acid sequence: CASSEGQVFRVQPQHF.

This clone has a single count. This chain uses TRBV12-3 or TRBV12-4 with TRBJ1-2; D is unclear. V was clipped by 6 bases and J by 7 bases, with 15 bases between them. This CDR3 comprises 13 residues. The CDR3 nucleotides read TGTGCCAGCAGCCCGGCGGCAACGGGTGGCTACACCTTC. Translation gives CASSPAATGGYTF.

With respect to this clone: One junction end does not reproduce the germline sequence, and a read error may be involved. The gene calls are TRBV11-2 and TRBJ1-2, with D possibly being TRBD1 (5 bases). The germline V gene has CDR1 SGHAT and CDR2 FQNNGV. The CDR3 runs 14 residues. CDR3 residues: CASSLELGGTGYTF. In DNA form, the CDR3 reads TGTGCCAGCAGCCTAGAGCTCGGGGGGACGGGCTACACCTTC.

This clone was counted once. The CDR3 loop reads CASSLSGMNTEAFF. CDR3 DNA: TGCGCCAGCAGCTTGTCAGGCATGAACACTGAAGCTTTCTTT. The chain has TRBV5-1 and TRBJ1-1; the D is unclear. The CDR3 runs to 14 residues. CDR1 SGHRS and CDR2 YFSETQ come from the germline V gene. V was clipped by 1 base and J by 0 bases, with 7 bases between them.

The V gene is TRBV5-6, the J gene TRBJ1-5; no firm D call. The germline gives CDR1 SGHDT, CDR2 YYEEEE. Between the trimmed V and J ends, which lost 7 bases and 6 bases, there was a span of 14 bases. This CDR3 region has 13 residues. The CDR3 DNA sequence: TGTGCCAGCCACGCGGGTAAAGGTCAGCCCCAGCATTTT. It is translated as CASHAGKGQPQHF.

The DNA for the CDR3 is TGTGCCAGCATGACGGGTGCCATGAACACTGAAGCTTTCTTT. This gives the protein CASMTGAMNTEAFF. The chain carries TRBV6-5 and TRBJ1-1; D remains ambiguous. Germline assignment: CDR1 MNHEY and CDR2 SVGAGI. V was pared by 7 bases and J by 0 bases, with 12 bases between. CDR3 size: 14 residues.

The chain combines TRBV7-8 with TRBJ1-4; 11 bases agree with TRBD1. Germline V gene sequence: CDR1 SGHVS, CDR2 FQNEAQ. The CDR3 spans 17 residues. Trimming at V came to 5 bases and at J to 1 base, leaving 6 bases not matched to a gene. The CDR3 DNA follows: TGTGCCAGCAGCCCAATTGGGACAGGGGGAACTAATGAAAAACTGTTTTTT. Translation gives CASSPIGTGGTNEKLFF.

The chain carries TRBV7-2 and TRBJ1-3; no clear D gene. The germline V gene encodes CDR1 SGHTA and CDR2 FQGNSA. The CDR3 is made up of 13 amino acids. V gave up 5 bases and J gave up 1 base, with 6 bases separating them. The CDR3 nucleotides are TGTGCCAGCAGCAGACAATCTGGAAACACCATATATTTT. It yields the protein CASSRQSGNTIYF.

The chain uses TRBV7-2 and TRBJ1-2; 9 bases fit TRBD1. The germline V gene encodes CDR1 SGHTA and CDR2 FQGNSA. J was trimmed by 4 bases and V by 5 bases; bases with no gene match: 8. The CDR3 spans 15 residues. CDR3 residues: CASSLGGDRAYGYTF. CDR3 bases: TGTGCCAGCAGCCTAGGGGGGGACAGGGCCTATGGCTACACCTTC.

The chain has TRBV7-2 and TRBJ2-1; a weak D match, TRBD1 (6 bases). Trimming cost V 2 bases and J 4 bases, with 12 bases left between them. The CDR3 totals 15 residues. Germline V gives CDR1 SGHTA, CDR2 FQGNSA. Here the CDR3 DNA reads TGTGCCAGCAGCTTAACAGGGTTTGCTTACAATGAGCAGTTCTTC. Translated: CASSLTGFAYNEQFF. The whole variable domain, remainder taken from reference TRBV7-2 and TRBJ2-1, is GAGVSQSPSNKVTEKGKDVELRCDPISGHTALYWYRQSLGQGLEFLIYFQGNSAPDKSGLPSDRFSAERTGGSVSTLTIQRTQQEDSAVYLCASSLTGFAYNEQFFGPGTRLTVL.

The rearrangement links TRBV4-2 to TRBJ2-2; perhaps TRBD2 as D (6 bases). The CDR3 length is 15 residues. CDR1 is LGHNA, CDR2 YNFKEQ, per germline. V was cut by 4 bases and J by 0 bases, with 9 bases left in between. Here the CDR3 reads CASSPGLANTGELFF. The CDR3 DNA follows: TGTGCCAGCAGCCCGGGACTCGCGAACACCGGGGAGCTGTTTTTT.

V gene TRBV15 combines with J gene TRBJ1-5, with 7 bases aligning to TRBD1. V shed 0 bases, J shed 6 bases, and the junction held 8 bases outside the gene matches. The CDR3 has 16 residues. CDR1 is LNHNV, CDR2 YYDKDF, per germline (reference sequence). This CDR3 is CATSRELDRLGQPQHF. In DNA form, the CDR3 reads TGTGCCACCAGCAGAGAGTTGGACAGGCTAGGTCAGCCCCAGCATTTT.

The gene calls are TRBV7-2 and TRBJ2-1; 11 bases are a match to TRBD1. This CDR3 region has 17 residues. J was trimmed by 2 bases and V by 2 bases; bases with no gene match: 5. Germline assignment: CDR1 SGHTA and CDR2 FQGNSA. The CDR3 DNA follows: TGTGCCAGCAGCTTAATCTGGACAGGGGGCGCCTACAATGAGCAGTTCTTC. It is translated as CASSLIWTGGAYNEQFF.

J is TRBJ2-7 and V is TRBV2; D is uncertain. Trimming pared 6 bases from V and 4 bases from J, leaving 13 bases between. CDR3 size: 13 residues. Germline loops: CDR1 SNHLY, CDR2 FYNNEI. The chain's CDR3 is CASSEHLGYEQYF. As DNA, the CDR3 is TGTGCCAGCAGCGAACATCTAGGTTACGAGCAGTACTTC.

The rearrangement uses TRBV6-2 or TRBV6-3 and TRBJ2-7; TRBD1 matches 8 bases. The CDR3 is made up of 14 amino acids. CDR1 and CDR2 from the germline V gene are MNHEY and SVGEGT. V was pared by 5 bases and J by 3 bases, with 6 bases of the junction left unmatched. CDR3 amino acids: CASSRTGGGYEQYF. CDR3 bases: TGTGCCAGCAGTAGAACAGGGGGAGGCTACGAGCAGTACTTC.

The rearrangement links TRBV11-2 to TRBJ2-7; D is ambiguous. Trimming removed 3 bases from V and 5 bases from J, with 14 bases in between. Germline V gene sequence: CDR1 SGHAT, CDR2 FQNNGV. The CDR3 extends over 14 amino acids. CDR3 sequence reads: CASSLVDKTNEQYF. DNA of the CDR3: TGTGCCAGCAGCTTGGTCGACAAGACCAACGAGCAGTACTTC.

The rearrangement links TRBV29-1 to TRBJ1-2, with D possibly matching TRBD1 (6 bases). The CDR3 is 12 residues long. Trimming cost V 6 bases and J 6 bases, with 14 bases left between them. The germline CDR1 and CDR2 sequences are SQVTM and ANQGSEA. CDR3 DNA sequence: TGCAGCGTCAGGGAGGGGGTAGATGGCTACACCTTC. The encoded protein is CSVREGVDGYTF.

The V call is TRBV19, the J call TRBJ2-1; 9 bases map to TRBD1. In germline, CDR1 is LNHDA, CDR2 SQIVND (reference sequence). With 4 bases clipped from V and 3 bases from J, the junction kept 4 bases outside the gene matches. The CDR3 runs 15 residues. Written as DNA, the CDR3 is TGTGCCAGTAGTACTCCGGGACAGGGCTACAATGAGCAGTTCTTC. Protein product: CASSTPGQGYNEQFF.

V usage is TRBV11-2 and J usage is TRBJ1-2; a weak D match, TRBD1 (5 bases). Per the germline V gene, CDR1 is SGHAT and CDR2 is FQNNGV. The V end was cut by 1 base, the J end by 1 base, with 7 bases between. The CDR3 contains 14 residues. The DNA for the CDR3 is TGTGCCAGCAGCTTAGGGGGCAGTAACTATGGCTACACCTTC. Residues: CASSLGGSNYGYTF. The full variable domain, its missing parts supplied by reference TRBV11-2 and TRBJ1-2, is EAGVAQSPRYKIIEKRQSVAFWCNPISGHATLYWYQQILGQGPKLLIQFQNNGVVDDSQLPKDRFSAERLKGVDSTLKIQPAKLEDSAVYLCASSLGGSNYGYTFGSGTRLTVV.

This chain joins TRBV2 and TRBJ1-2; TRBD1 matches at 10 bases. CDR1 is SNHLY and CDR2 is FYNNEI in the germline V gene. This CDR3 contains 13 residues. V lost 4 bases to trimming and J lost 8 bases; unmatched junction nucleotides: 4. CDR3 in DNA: TGTGCCAGCAGTGTGGGACAGGGGCGAGGCTACACCTTC. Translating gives CASSVGQGRGYTF.

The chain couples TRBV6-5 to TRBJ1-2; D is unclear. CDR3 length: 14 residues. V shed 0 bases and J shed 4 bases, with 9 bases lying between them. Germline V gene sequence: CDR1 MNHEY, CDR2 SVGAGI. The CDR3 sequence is CASSYSAVTYGYTF. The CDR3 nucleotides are TGTGCCAGCAGTTACTCGGCAGTAACCTATGGCTACACCTTC.

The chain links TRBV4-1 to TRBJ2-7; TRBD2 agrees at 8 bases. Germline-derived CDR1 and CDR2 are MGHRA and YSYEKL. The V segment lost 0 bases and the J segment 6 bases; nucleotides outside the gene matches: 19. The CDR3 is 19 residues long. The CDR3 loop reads CASSQDMSRSGSTLTEQYF. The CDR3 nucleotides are TGCGCCAGCAGCCAAGATATGAGTAGGAGCGGGAGTACCCTTACCGAGCAGTACTTC.